This T cell receptor beta chain was identified during a study of shared clonotypes between healthy human individuals. A deep-level run was used for the assay. The input for sorted-subset replicate PCRs was around 200 ng DNA, 25,000 to 30,000 T cell genomes. Measured with immunoSEQ multiplex PCR; TCRdb has only the in-frame clones, and not every one. The table records millions of clones, 90% to 95% of them present only once. The CDR3 is made up of 16 amino acids. The germline CDR1 and CDR2 sequences are LGHNA and YSLEER. Trimming shortened V by 1 base and J by 6 bases, and 17 bases separated the two germline ends.

The sample was naive CD4+ T cells sorted from blood. Subset denoted: CD45RA+ positively selected. The receptor's source is a man younger than 35 in good health. The chain recombines TRBV4-3 with TRBJ2-3, with D tentatively TRBD2 (5 bases). DNA for the CDR3: TGCGCCAGCAGCCAAGGGAGGACTTCCCCGTGGGATACGCAGTATTTT. It specifies CASSQGRTSPWDTQYF.